This T cell receptor beta chain was profiled in a study of blood T cells in healthy people across ages. Looking at the study overall: Researchers report that template switching captured about one barcoded beta molecule per two T cells. Study-wide points: Per million T cells, TCR beta diversity dropped about linearly as age rose. PBMCs were not sorted, which prevented a conclusive comparison of naive versus antigen-experienced cells.

Sample-barcoded 5' priming and a J-beta primer mix drove a second PCR of 7 to 11 cycles. Each TCR beta cDNA got a 12-nucleotide random molecular identifier. TCRdb re-derived calls from the 5' RACE reads in MiXCR, one entry per CDR3 protein. This repertoire shows roughly 790,000 distinct CDR3 sequences, about 40% found once; its top ten account for 20% to 25%. Remarks on this clonotype: Its antigen remains unidentified.

CDR1 SGHNT and CDR2 YYREEE come from the germline V gene (reference sequence). The CDR3 covers 15 residues. V was cut by 7 bases and J by 2 bases, with 17 bases left in between. The chain joins TRBV5-4 to TRBJ2-3, with D possibly being TRBD2 (5 bases). This receptor was identified in a woman aged 55-69 years in good health. The sequenced sample consisted of blood. The CDR3 sequence is CASFHMSGTTDTQYF. CDR3 sequence (DNA): TGTGCCAGCTTTCACATGAGCGGAACCACAGATACGCAGTATTTT.